This T cell receptor (beta chain) was recovered during a study of blood T cells in healthy people across ages. Germline V gene lookup returns CDR1 DFQATT and CDR2 SNEGSKA (reference sequence). This CDR3 is 20 amino acids long. Between the trimmed V and J ends, which lost 5 bases and 0 bases, there was a span of 29 bases. Only a few counts were recorded for this clonotype. In each sample, at least 7 million PBMCs were isolated. A second PCR, run for about 6 to 12 cycles, used a sample-barcoded 5' primer plus a J-beta primer mix. Every sample gave at least 3 million paired-end reads containing CDR3. TCRdb redid the calling of the 5' RACE reads with MiXCR, one entry per CDR3 protein. The sample carries about 1 million distinct CDR3 sequences, roughly 45% recorded once.

The TCR sequence derives from a woman in her sixties or seventies in good health. The sequenced sample consisted of blood. V is TRBV20-1 and J is TRBJ1-5; maybe TRBD1 (6 bases). The DNA of the CDR3 is TGCAGTGCTTGGACTGTTCGGGCGCAGGGGAAGGGCTATAGCAATCAGCCCCAGCATTTT. Its protein is CSAWTVRAQGKGYSNQPQHF.